The source of this T cell receptor beta chain is a study of blood T cell repertoires in COVID-19. About the research overall: COVID-19 samples, acute and convalescent, were from the United States, Italy and Spain. PBMCs, B-cell-depleted T cells, or T cells were the source of the cDNA or gDNA that made up the material.

As handled by the study authors: Amplification from reference gene primers served as the basis for estimated nucleated cell counts. Data came from immunoSEQ multiplex PCR; TCRdb stores just in-frame clones and leaves some out. V and J calls and clone size come straight from that table; D and trimming were deduced from the DNA. Seen here are 150,000 to 200,000 clones, over 75% observed once, and the top ten hold approximately 15%. The V end lost 4 bases, the J end lost 8 bases, and 12 bases lay between the germline ends. The CDR3 length is 14 residues. The V gene's germline CDR1 is SGHVS and CDR2 FQNEAQ.

The rearrangement joins TRBV7-8 to TRBJ1-6; D remains unclear. The sequencing sample was made of peripheral blood. This TCR derives from a man between 45 and 60 years old who had recovered from COVID-19. The CDR3 is CASSSSADYSPLHF. The CDR3 DNA reads as TGTGCCAGCAGCTCATCGGCGGACTATTCACCCCTCCACTTT.